The 27 T cell receptor beta chains below were found in one sample sequenced in a study of blood T cell repertoires in COVID-19. Using immunoSEQ multiplex PCR, the repertoire was profiled, and TCRdb retains in-frame clones only, with some absent. Of some 230,000 clones in the sample, around 83% are singletons; the top ten hold about 1.3%. The sequencing input was PBMCs or T cells enriched from blood (not recorded which). Source of these receptors: a woman between 40 and 55 years old with acute COVID-19.

The V gene is TRBV5-4, the J gene TRBJ1-2; 9 bases match TRBD1. CDR3 length equals 15 residues. V trimming: 2 bases; J trimming: 6 bases; junction bases outside the gene matches: 8. Per germline, CDR1 SGHNT and CDR2 YYREEE (reference sequence). CDR3 in amino acids: CASSFDRDRVDGYTF. The CDR3, as DNA: TGTGCCAGCAGCTTCGACCGGGACAGGGTTGATGGCTACACCTTC.

This clone was found a few times. V usage is TRBV30 and J usage is TRBJ1-2; 9 nucleotides line up with TRBD1. CDR3 length equals 14 residues. Per the germline V gene, CDR1 is GTSNPN and CDR2 is SVGIG (reference sequence). The junction had 9 bases not matched to a gene; V was cut back by 3 bases and J by 7 bases. CDR3 loop: CAWRDTGGLSGYTF. Here the CDR3 DNA reads TGTGCCTGGAGGGATACAGGGGGCTTGTCTGGCTACACCTTC.

This clone was seen once. This sequence joins TRBV5-6 and TRBJ1-3; D gene uncertain. Germline V gives CDR1 SGHDT, CDR2 YYEEEE. V lost 1 base and J 4 bases, leaving 15 bases between the germline ends. The CDR3 is 16 residues long. CDR3 in DNA: TGTGCCAGCAGCTTGTATCAGGATATGTTCGGAAACACCATATATTTT. Protein sequence: CASSLYQDMFGNTIYF.

V gene TRBV30 combines with J gene TRBJ1-2, with D unresolved. The V gene's germline CDR1 is GTSNPN and CDR2 SVGIG (reference sequence). The CDR3 spans 10 residues. Deletions cut 6 bases from V and 6 bases from J, with 8 bases between. In nucleotides, the CDR3 is TGTGCCTGTCCCGGGGATGGCTACACCTTC. Encoded protein: CACPGDGYTF.

The V gene is TRBV18, the J gene TRBJ2-2; D call uncertain. The germline V and J ends were trimmed by 2 bases and 0 bases, with 4 bases remaining between them. CDR1 is KGHSH and CDR2 is LQKENI in the germline V gene. This CDR3 spans 14 amino acids. The CDR3 region is CASSPRANTGELFF. The CDR3 nucleotides are TGTGCCAGCTCACCAAGAGCGAACACCGGGGAGCTGTTTTTT.

A single count supports this clone. This chain connects TRBV2 to TRBJ1-5, with TRBD1 identical over 7 bases. The trim removed 1 base at V and 7 bases at J, leaving 10 bases unmatched. This CDR3 has 16 residues. CDR1 is SNHLY, CDR2 FYNNEI, per germline. The CDR3 is CASSEGVLQGRQPQHF. The CDR3 DNA follows: TGTGCCAGCAGTGAAGGGGTCCTACAGGGGCGGCAGCCCCAGCATTTT. Variable domain in full (rest from reference TRBV2 and TRBJ1-5): EPEVTQTPSHQVTQMGQEVILRCVPISNHLYFYWYRQILGQKVEFLVSFYNNEISEKSEIFDDQFSVERPDGSNFTLKIRSTKLEDSAMYFCASSEGVLQGRQPQHFGDGTRLSIL.

This clone was recorded a few times. The chain has TRBV7-3 and TRBJ1-5; the match to TRBD1 covers 9 bases. CDR3 size: 15 residues. From germline, CDR1 is SGHTA and CDR2 FQGTGA. V was clipped by 2 bases and J by 4 bases; unmatched bases: 3. The CDR3: CASSLGGTGNQPQHF. The CDR3 DNA reads as TGTGCCAGCAGCTTAGGGGGGACAGGGAATCAGCCCCAGCATTTT.

The genes are TRBV4-2 and TRBJ1-3, with a possible D match to TRBD1 (5 bases). V was trimmed by 0 bases and J by 3 bases, leaving 15 bases between them. The CDR3 contains 17 residues. Germline values: CDR1 LGHNA, CDR2 YNFKEQ. Here the CDR3 reads CASSQESIGGGGNTIYF. As DNA, the CDR3 is TGTGCCAGCAGCCAAGAGTCGATCGGGGGAGGTGGAAACACCATATATTTT.

The rearrangement links TRBV11-2 to TRBJ1-2, with D unclear. V lost 8 bases and J 0 bases, leaving 13 bases between the germline ends. Germline assignment: CDR1 SGHAT and CDR2 FQNNGV. The length of the CDR3 is 14 residues. CDR3 DNA: TGTGCCAGCCGATTGCATACTTCTAACTATGGCTACACCTTC. It is translated as CASRLHTSNYGYTF.

The chain recombines TRBV11-2 with TRBJ2-1, with D maybe TRBD1 (6 bases). V lost 7 bases and J lost 1, with 11 bases in between. Germline V CDR1 and CDR2: SGHAT, FQNNGV. This CDR3 contains 14 residues. For the CDR3, the DNA is TGTGCCAGCACTGAAGGGGGTTCCTACAATGAGCAGTTCTTC. It is translated as CASTEGGSYNEQFF.

This sequence joins TRBV19 and TRBJ1-1; no clear D. V lost 6 bases and J 6 bases, leaving 11 bases between the germline ends. Germline V lookup: CDR1 LNHDA, CDR2 SQIVND (reference sequence). This CDR3 has 12 residues. CDR3 protein: CASSRRSSEAFF. CDR3 DNA sequence: TGTGCCAGTAGCCGAAGGAGCTCTGAAGCTTTCTTT.

This sequence joins TRBV7-2 and TRBJ1-3; 7 bases map to TRBD1. In germline, CDR1 is SGHTA, CDR2 FQGNSA. V shed 5 bases and J 4 bases; nucleotides not matched to a gene: 11. CDR3 length: 16 amino acids. The CDR3 DNA reads TGTGCCAGCAGCCCCAGAAACAGGGGAGGAGGAAACACCATATATTTT. This encodes CASSPRNRGGGNTIYF.

The rearrangement links TRBV7-9 to TRBJ1-6, with D tentatively TRBD1 (6 bases). Germline V gene sequence: CDR1 SEHNR, CDR2 FQNEAQ (reference sequence). This CDR3 region has 15 residues. The germline V and J ends were trimmed by 8 bases and 7 bases, with 18 bases remaining between them. CDR3 protein: CASDSGTGWNSPLHF. In nucleotides, the CDR3 is TGTGCCAGCGATTCGGGAACAGGGTGGAATTCACCCCTCCACTTT.

The rearrangement links TRBV11-2 to TRBJ1-1, with D maybe TRBD1 (5 bases). Trimming left V 4 bases short and J 7 bases short, with 16 bases between. There are 14 residues in the CDR3. Germline CDR1 and CDR2: SGHAT and FQNNGV. CDR3 protein: CASSSTPGWGEAFF. In DNA, the CDR3 is TGTGCCAGCAGCTCCACTCCAGGGTGGGGTGAAGCTTTCTTT.

The J gene is TRBJ2-1, the V gene TRBV27; perhaps TRBD1 as D (7 bases). V was shortened by 6 bases and J by 6 bases, with 15 bases between the two germline ends. The CDR3 is 14 residues long. Per germline, CDR1 MNHEY and CDR2 SMNVEV (reference sequence). The CDR3 loop reads CASRGQLGGNEQFF. CDR3 sequence (DNA): TGTGCCAGCAGGGGACAGTTGGGGGGCAATGAGCAGTTCTTC.

This chain joins TRBV24-1 and TRBJ2-7; D is unclear. Germline V lookup: CDR1 KGHDR, CDR2 SFDVKD. The CDR3 is 11 residues long. Trimming shortened V by 1 base and J by 5 bases, and 2 bases separated the two germline ends. The CDR3 loop reads CATSDFDEQYF. The CDR3 DNA sequence: TGTGCCACCAGTGATTTCGACGAGCAGTACTTC.

This rearrangement joins TRBV7-2 to TRBJ1-1, with 7 bases that match TRBD1. CDR3 length: 13 amino acids. Germline trimming cut 3 bases from V and 10 bases from J; bases unmatched to any gene: 8. CDR1 and CDR2 from the germline V gene are SGHTA and FQGNSA. The CDR3 coding sequence is TGTGCCAGCAGCTTCGCCAAGGGGGCGCGAGCTTTCTTT. Its protein product is CASSFAKGARAFF.

The rearrangement links TRBV19 to TRBJ2-1; the D is unclear. The V and J ends lost 3 bases and 0 bases respectively, with 12 bases between them. Germline CDR1 reads LNHDA; CDR2 reads SQIVND (reference sequence). The CDR3 spans 16 residues. Here the CDR3 reads CASSIPHPSSYNEQFF. CDR3 sequence (DNA): TGTGCCAGTAGTATCCCCCACCCGAGCTCCTACAATGAGCAGTTCTTC. Full variable domain (remainder filled in from reference TRBV19 and TRBJ2-1): DGGITQSPKYLFRKEGQNVTLSCEQNLNHDAMYWYRQDPGQGLRLIYYSQIVNDFQKGDIAEGYSVSREKKESFPLTVTSAQKNPTAFYLCASSIPHPSSYNEQFFGPGTRLTVL.

J is TRBJ2-1 and V is TRBV27; 8 nucleotides agree with TRBD2. In germline, CDR1 is MNHEY, CDR2 SMNVEV (reference sequence). There are 19 residues in the CDR3. The V and J ends lost 5 bases and 2 bases, in that order; junction bases with no gene match: 17. Here the CDR3 reads CASSTFEGGGNSAYNEQFF. CDR3 nucleotide sequence: TGTGCCAGCAGTACCTTTGAGGGCGGGGGGAATAGCGCCTACAATGAGCAGTTCTTC.

The chain employs TRBV19 and TRBJ1-1, with D perhaps matching TRBD1 (6 bases). Trimming pared 5 bases from V and 1 base from J, leaving 17 bases between. Germline loops: CDR1 LNHDA, CDR2 SQIVND (reference sequence). The CDR3 covers 16 residues. CDR3 region: CASSSYPSGANTEAFF. For the CDR3, the DNA is TGTGCCAGTAGTTCCTATCCTTCAGGGGCGAACACTGAAGCTTTCTTT.

This chain joins TRBV24-1 and TRBJ2-5; 7 nucleotides match TRBD1. CDR3 length equals 15 residues. CDR1 KGHDR and CDR2 SFDVKD come from the germline V gene. Losses at the gene ends were 3 bases for V and 7 bases for J; bases not matched to a gene: 10. CDR3 nucleotides: TGTGCCACCAGTGATACCCACAGGGGCCGAGGGACCCAGTACTTC. Translation: CATSDTHRGRGTQYF.

This clone was recorded once. This chain joins TRBV7-6 and TRBJ1-1; weak D call: TRBD1 (5 bases). The CDR3 extends over 15 amino acids. V shed 1 base and J shed 6 bases, with 15 bases lying between them. Germline-derived CDR1 and CDR2 are SGHVS and FNYEAQ. The CDR3 DNA is TGTGCCAGCAGCTTAGGATCAGGGCTGGGCTCTGAAGCTTTCTTT. Translated: CASSLGSGLGSEAFF.

In this sample, this clone turned up a few times. The chain is built from TRBV5-4 and TRBJ2-2; D possibly corresponds to TRBD2 (5 bases). CDR1 SGHNT and CDR2 YYREEE come from the germline V gene (reference sequence). The V end lost 9 bases, the J end lost 4 bases, and 7 bases lay between the germline ends. The CDR3 runs 11 residues. CDR3 region: CAIGVTGELFF. The CDR3 DNA reads as TGTGCCATCGGGGTCACCGGGGAGCTGTTTTTT.

Only a few counts were recorded for this clone. This chain joins TRBV9 and TRBJ2-3, with D perhaps TRBD1 (6 bases). V gave up 3 bases and J gave up 3 bases, with 14 bases separating them. Germline loops: CDR1 SGDLS, CDR2 YYNGEE. This CDR3 region has 15 residues. This CDR3 is CASSASQGVTDTQYF. CDR3 sequence (DNA): TGTGCCAGCAGCGCGTCACAGGGTGTGACAGATACGCAGTATTTT. The whole variable domain, filled in from reference TRBV9 and TRBJ2-3, reads DSGVTQTPKHLITATGQRVTLRCSPRSGDLSVYWYQQSLDQGLQFLIQYYNGEERAKGNILERFSAQQFPDLHSELNLSSLELGDSALYFCASSASQGVTDTQYFGPGTRLTVL.

V gene TRBV3-1 (or the pseudogene TRBV3-2) combines with J gene TRBJ2-7; the match to TRBD2 covers 9 bases. Germline assignment: CDR1 LGHDT and CDR2 YNNKEL (reference sequence). CDR3 length: 14 amino acids. The trim removed 3 bases at V and 5 bases at J, leaving 5 bases unmatched. CDR3 in amino acids: CASSHSGRDNEQYF. The CDR3 bases are TGTGCCAGCAGCCATAGCGGGAGAGACAACGAGCAGTACTTC.

This rearrangement joins TRBV21-1 to TRBJ1-1. TRBV21-1 is annotated as a pseudogene. The CDR3 has 19 residues. CDR3 nucleotides: TGTGCCAGCAGCAAAGATTATTGGAGGTCCGCCCGGGGGAACACTGAAGCTTTCTTT. Amino acid sequence: CASSKDYWRSARGNTEAFF.

The V call is TRBV14, the J call TRBJ1-5; D gene ambiguous. V gave up 0 bases and J gave up 3 bases, with 15 bases separating them. There are 17 residues in the CDR3. Germline loops: CDR1 SGHDN, CDR2 FVKESK. The CDR3 spells CASSQEILEIPNQPQHF. In DNA, the CDR3 is TGTGCCAGCAGCCAAGAGATTTTGGAGATCCCCAATCAGCCCCAGCATTTT.